Below are 2 T cell receptor beta chains sequenced from a single sample in a study of OX40 agonist ivuxolimab in advanced cancers. Generated by immunoSEQ multiplex PCR, the TCRdb table keeps only in-frame clones and is missing some. The data show roughly 90,000 clones, 91% seen once. This specimen consisted of CD4+ or CD8+ T cells sorted from blood, obtained in a trial of the OX40 agonist ivuxolimab. The receptors were gathered from an adult with an advanced solid tumor such as melanoma, head and neck, liver or kidney cancer.

CDR3 sequence (DNA): TGTGCCAGTAGGTCGCAGGCATATAGCAATCAGCCCCAGCATTTT. Encoded protein: CASRSQAYSNQPQHF. The J gene is TRBJ1-5, the V gene TRBV19; D not certain. Germline assignment: CDR1 LNHDA and CDR2 SQIVND (reference sequence). The CDR3 is made up of 15 amino acids. Trimming removed 6 bases from V and 0 bases from J, with 12 bases in between.

The chain combines TRBV6-5 with TRBJ1-4; 7 bases align to TRBD1. Germline lookup yields CDR1 MNHEY and CDR2 SVGAGI. The CDR3 covers 12 residues. With 5 bases clipped from V and 8 bases from J, the junction kept 2 bases outside the gene matches. CDR3 sequence: CASSGTAEKLFF. DNA for the CDR3: TGTGCCAGCAGTGGGACAGCAGAAAAACTGTTTTTT.